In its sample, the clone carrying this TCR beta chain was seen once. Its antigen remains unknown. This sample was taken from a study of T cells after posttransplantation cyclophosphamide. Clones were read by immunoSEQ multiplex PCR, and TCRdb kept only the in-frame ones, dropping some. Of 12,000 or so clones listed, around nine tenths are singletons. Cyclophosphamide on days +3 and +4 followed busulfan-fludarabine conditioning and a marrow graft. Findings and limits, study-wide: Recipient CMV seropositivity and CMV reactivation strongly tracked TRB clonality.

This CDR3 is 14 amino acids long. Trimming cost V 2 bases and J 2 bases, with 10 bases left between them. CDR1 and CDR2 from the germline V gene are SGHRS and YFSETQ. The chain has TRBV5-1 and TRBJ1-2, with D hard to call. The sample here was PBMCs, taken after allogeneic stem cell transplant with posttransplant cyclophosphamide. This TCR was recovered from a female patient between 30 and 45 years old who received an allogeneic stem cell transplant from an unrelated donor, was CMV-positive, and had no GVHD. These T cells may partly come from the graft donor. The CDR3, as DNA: TGCGCCAGCAGCTTAAGTGAAGCGAACTATGGCTACACCTTC. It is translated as CASSLSEANYGYTF.